This T cell receptor beta chain was captured by sequencing in a study of T cells in Graves' hyperthyroidism and ophthalmopathy. Study in general: The blood sample was taken at first diagnosis, before treatment began. General study points: It was a median around seven months before onset that the model predicted ophthalmopathy.

CDR3 length: 12 residues. Trimming cost V 6 bases and J 7 bases, with 13 bases left between them. Looked up from germline, CDR1 is ENHRY and CDR2 is SYGVKD. Amplification yielded TCR beta CDR3 regions, with RNA transcripts as the source. First-round RT-PCR with HTBI primers amplified the TCR CDR3 region. TCRdb processed the multiplex PCR reads anew with MiXCR; each CDR3 protein has one entry. The table lists hundreds of thousands of distinct CDR3 sequences, 38% of them singletons. The study defined stable Graves' hyperthyroidism as no ophthalmopathy progression within 18 months. Lactation, pregnancy, other autoimmune disease or uncontrolled infection led to exclusion of patients. With respect to this clonotype: Its cognate antigen is unknown.

The sample taken for sequencing was blood. This receptor was identified in a man aged 18 to 30 with Graves' hyperthyroidism. V gene TRBV10-3 combines with J gene TRBJ2-7; maybe TRBD2 (6 bases). The CDR3 region is CAIREGTGEQYF. In nucleotides, the CDR3 is TGTGCCATCAGGGAGGGGACCGGGGAGCAGTACTTC.